The source of this T cell receptor beta chain is a study of cytotoxic CD8 clonotypes in ibrutinib-treated CLL. The assay was immunoSEQ multiplex PCR, and TCRdb's table has in-frame clones only and misses some. The sample yields 300,000 or so clones, 67% seen once. CDR3 length: 18 residues. Trimming removed 3 bases from V and 6 bases from J, with 25 bases in between. The germline gives CDR1 MGHRA, CDR2 YSYEKL. This clone has a handful of counts. The antigen is unknown. Study-level points and caveats: Samples were collected at differing times from sustained-remission and progressing patients. Before falling back toward baseline at progression, clonality had risen at the time of ibrutinib response. Public clonotypes, rarely seen, contracted or held steady on treatment.

The clonotype comes from a human donor with chronic lymphocytic leukemia. The V and J genes are TRBV4-1 and TRBJ2-3, with a weak D call TRBD2 (7 bases). The starting material was PBMCs, obtained after 36 months of ibrutinib treatment. This CDR3 is CASSHPLGRTGGPDTQYF. The CDR3 nucleotides are TGCGCCAGCAGCCATCCCCTCGGGAGAACGGGGGGCCCGGATACGCAGTATTTT.